This TCR beta chain derives from a study of technical replicates of blood from a few donors. From germline, CDR1 is MDHEN and CDR2 SYDVKM. This CDR3 spans 16 amino acids. The V and J ends lost 5 bases and 0 bases respectively, with 16 bases between them. The table came from immunoSEQ multiplex PCR; TCRdb's copy has only in-frame clones and leaves some out. The top ten clones hold 0.2% to 0.25% of a sample with 90,000 to 100,000 clones, 95% of them seen once. The receptor comes from a human donor in good health. Sequencing was carried out using T cells isolated from PBMCs. The J gene is TRBJ1-2, the V gene TRBV28, with D maybe TRBD1 (5 bases). As DNA, the CDR3 is TGTGCCAGCAGTCCCCTGGAAGGGGCAGCTAACTATGGCTACACCTTC. It encodes CASSPLEGAANYGYTF.